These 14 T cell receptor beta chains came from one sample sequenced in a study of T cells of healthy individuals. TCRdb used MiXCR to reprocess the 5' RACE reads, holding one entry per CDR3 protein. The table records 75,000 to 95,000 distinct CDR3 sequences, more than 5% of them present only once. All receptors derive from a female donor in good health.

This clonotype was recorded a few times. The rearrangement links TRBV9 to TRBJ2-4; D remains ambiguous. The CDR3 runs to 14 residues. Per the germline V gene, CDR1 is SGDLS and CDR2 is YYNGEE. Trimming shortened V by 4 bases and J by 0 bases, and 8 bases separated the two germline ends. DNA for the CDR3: TGTGCCAGCAGCCCGGAGCTAGCCAAAAACATTCAGTACTTC. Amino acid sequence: CASSPELAKNIQYF.

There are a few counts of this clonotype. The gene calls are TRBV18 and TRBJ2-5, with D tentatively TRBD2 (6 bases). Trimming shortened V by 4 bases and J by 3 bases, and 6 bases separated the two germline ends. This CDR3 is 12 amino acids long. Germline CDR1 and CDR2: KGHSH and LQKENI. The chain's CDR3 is CASSRGEETQYF. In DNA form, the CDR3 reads TGTGCCAGCTCACGGGGGGAAGAGACCCAGTACTTC.

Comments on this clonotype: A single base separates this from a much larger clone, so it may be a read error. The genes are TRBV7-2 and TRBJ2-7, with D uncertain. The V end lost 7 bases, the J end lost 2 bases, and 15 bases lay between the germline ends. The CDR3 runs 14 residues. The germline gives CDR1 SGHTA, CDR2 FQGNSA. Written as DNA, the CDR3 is TGTGCCAGCACCCCAGGCGTCGCGACCTACGAGCAGTACTTC. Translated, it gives CASTPGVATYEQYF.

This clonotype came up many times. CDR3 sequence (DNA): TGTGCCAGCAGATCGACAGCTAGCACAGATACGCAGTATTTT. Translating gives CASRSTASTDTQYF. The chain joins TRBV3-1 to TRBJ2-3; TRBD1 is a possible D gene (5 bases). With 6 bases removed from V and 0 bases from J, the gap between germline ends came to 10 bases. The CDR3 consists of 14 residues. The germline V gene encodes CDR1 LGHDT and CDR2 YNNKEL (reference sequence).

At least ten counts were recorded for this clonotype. CDR3 sequence reads: CASSLIPDSSTTYEQYF. DNA of the CDR3: TGTGCCAGCAGTTTAATCCCCGACAGCTCTACAACCTACGAGCAGTACTTC. This chain links TRBV27 with TRBJ2-7; D possibly corresponds to TRBD1 (5 bases). V lost 2 bases and J 2 bases, leaving 19 bases between the germline ends. The CDR3 has 17 amino acids. Germline CDR1 is MNHEY and CDR2 is SMNVEV (reference sequence).

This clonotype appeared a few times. CDR3 amino acids: CASSPGGTEAVSGYTF. CDR3 nucleotides: TGTGCCAGCAGCCCAGGGGGGACCGAAGCCGTGTCTGGCTACACCTTC. The V and J genes are TRBV7-3 and TRBJ1-2; 7 bases align to TRBD1. After removal of 5 bases from V and 7 bases from J, the junction contained 16 bases not matched to a gene. CDR1 and CDR2 from the germline V gene are SGHTA and FQGTGA. This CDR3 is built from 16 residues.

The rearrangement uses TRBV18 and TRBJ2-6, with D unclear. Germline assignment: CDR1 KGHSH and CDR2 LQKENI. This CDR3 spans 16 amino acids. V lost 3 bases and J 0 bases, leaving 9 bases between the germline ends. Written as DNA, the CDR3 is TGTGCCAGCTCACCTATAGGAGCCTCTGGGGCCAACGTCCTGACTTTC. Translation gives CASSPIGASGANVLTF.

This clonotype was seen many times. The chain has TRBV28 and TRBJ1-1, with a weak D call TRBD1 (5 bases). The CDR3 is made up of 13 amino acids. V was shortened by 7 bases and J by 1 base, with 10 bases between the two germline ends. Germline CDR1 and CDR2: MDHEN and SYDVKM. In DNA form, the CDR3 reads TGTGCCAGCACTCTAGACAGGAACACTGAAGCTTTCTTT. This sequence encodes CASTLDRNTEAFF. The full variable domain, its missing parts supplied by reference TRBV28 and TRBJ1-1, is DVKVTQSSRYLVKRTGEKVFLECVQDMDHENMFWYRQDPGLGLRLIYFSYDVKMKEKGDIPEGYSVSREKKERFSLILESASTNQTSMYLCASTLDRNTEAFFGQGTRLTVV.

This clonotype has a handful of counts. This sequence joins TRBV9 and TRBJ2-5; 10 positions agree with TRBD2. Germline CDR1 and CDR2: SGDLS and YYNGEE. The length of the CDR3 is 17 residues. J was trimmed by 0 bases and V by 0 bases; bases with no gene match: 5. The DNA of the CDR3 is TGTGCCAGCAGCGTAGGGGGGACTAGCGTCTACCAAGAGACCCAGTACTTC. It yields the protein CASSVGGTSVYQETQYF.

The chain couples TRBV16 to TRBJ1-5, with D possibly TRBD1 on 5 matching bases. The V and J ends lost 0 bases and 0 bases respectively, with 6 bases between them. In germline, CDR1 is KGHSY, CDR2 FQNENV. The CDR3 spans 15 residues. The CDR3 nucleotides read TGTGCCAGCAGCCAATCCCAGGGTAGCAATCAGCCCCAGCATTTT. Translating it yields CASSQSQGSNQPQHF.

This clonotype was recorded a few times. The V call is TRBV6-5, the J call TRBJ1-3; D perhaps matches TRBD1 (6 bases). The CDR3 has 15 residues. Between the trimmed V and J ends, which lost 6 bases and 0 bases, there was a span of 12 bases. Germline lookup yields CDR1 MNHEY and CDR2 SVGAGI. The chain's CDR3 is CASRPDRNSGNTIYF. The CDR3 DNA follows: TGTGCCAGCAGACCCGACAGGAACTCTGGAAACACCATATATTTT.

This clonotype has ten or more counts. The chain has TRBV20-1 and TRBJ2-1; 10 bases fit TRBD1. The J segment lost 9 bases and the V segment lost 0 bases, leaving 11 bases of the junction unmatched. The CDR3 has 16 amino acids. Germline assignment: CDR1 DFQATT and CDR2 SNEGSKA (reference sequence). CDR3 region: CSARDPPRTGGPEQFF. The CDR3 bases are TGCAGTGCTAGAGATCCGCCGCGGACAGGGGGTCCTGAGCAGTTCTTC.

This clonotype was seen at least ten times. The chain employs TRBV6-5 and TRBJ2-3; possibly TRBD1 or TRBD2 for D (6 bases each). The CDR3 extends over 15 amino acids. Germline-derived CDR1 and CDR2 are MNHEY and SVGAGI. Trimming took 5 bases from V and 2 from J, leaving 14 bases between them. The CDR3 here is CASSPVGGNTDTQYF. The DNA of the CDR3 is TGTGCCAGCAGTCCCGTGGGGGGCAACACAGATACGCAGTATTTT.

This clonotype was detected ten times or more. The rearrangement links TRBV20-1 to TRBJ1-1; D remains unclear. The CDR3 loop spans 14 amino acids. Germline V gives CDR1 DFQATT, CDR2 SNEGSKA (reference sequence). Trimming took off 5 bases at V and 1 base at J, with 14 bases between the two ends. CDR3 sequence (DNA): TGCAGTGCTCCCCGATTGCCCGGGAACACTGAAGCTTTCTTT. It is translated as CSAPRLPGNTEAFF.